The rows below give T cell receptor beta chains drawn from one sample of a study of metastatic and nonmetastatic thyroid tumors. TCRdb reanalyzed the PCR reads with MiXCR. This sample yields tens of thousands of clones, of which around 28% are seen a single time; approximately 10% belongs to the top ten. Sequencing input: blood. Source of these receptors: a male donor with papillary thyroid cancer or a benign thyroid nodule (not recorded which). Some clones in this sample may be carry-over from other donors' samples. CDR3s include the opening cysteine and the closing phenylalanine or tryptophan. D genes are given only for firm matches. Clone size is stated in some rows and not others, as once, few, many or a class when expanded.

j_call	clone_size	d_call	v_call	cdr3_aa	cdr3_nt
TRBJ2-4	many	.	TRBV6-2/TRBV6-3	CASSLRVPRGAKNIQYF	TGTGCCAGCAGCCTCCGGGTCCCCCGCGGGGCCAAAAACATTCAGTACTTC
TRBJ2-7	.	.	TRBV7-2	CASSLGKTYEQYF	TGTGCCAGCAGCTTGGGCAAAACCTACGAGCAGTACTTC
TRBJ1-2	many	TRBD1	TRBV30	CAWEQGYYGYTF	TGTGCCTGGGAACAGGGGTACTATGGCTACACCTTC
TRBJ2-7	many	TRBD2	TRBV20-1	CSATTSGAYYEQYF	TGCAGTGCCACCACTAGCGGAGCTTACTACGAGCAGTACTTC
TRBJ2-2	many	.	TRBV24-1	CATSELGTEINTGELFF	TGTGCCACCAGTGAACTCGGGACGGAAATTAACACCGGGGAGCTGTTTTTT
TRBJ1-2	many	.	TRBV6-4	CASSDSSGGGAAGYTF	TGTGCCAGCAGTGACTCGAGCGGGGGGGGGGCTGCTGGCTACACCTTC
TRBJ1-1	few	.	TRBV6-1	CASSRGDSTEAFF	TGTGCCAGCAGTAGGGGCGACAGCACTGAAGCTTTCTTT
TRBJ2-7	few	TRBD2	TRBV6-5	CASSYGSGGTIGYEQYF	TGTGCCAGCAGTTACGGGAGTGGCGGGACTATCGGCTACGAGCAGTACTTC
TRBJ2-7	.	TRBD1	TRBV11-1	CASSLGQGWYEQYF	TGTGCCAGCAGCTTGGGACAGGGATGGTACGAGCAGTACTTC
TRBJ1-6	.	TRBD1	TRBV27	CANSPGTVYNSPLHF	TGTGCCAACAGTCCCGGGACAGTCTATAATTCACCCCTCCACTTT
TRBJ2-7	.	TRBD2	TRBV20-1	CSANSPGGGGGYEQYF	TGCAGTGCTAACTCCCCCGGCGGGGGCGGGGGGTACGAGCAGTACTTC
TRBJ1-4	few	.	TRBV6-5	CASSSFIPKGATNEKLFF	TGTGCCAGCAGTTCGTTCATACCAAAGGGGGCAACTAATGAAAAACTGTTTTTT
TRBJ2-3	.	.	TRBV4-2	CASSQGGGSTDTQYF	TGTGCCAGCAGCCAAGGAGGCGGGAGCACAGATACGCAGTATTTT
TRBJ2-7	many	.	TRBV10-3	CAIRETNYEQYF	TGTGCCATCAGGGAGACTAACTACGAGCAGTACTTC
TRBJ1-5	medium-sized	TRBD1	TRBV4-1	CASSQDPRGTASNQPQHF	TGCGCCAGCAGCCAAGATCCCCGGGGGACAGCTAGCAATCAGCCCCAGCATTTT